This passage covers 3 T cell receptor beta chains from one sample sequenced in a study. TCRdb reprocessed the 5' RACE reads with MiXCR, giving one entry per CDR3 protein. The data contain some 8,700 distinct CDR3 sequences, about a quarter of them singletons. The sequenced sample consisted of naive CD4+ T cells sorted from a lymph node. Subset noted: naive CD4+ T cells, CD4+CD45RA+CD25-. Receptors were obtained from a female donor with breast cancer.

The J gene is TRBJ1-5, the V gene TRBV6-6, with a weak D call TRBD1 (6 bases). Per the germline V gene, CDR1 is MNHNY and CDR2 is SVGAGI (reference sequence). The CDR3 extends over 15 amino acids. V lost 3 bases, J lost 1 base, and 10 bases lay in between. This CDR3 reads CASSYDRSSNQPQHF. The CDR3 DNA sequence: TGTGCCAGCAGTTATGACAGGTCGAGCAATCAGCCCCAGCATTTT.

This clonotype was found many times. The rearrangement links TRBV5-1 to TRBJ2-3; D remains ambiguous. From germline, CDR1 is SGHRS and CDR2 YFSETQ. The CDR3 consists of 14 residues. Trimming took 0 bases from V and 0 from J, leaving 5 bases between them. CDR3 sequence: CASSLEVSTDTQYF. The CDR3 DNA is TGCGCCAGCAGCTTGGAGGTTAGCACAGATACGCAGTATTTT.

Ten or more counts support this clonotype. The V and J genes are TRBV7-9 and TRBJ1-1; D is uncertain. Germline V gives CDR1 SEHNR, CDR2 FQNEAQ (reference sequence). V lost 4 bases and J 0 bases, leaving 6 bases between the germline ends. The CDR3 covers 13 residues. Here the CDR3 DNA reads TGTGCCAGCAGCTCGGGGATGAACACTGAAGCTTTCTTT. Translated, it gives CASSSGMNTEAFF.